One and the same sample provided the 15 T cell receptor beta chains below, sequenced in a study of T cells after yellow fever vaccination. MiXCR, applied by TCRdb to the 5' RACE reads, yields one record per CDR3 protein. The top ten hold roughly 18% of the sample, which has around 350,000 distinct CDR3 sequences, 11% seen once. The sample in question was PBMCs, obtained on the day of the first yellow fever vaccination. The source of these receptors is a young man who received the YFV17D yellow fever vaccine.

The gene calls are TRBV7-3 and TRBJ2-1; D unclear. The germline V gene encodes CDR1 SGHTA and CDR2 FQGTGA. The CDR3 runs 13 residues. V lost 1 base to trimming and J lost 7 bases, with 8 bases between them. The CDR3 here is CASSLRARNEQFF. For the CDR3, the DNA is TGTGCCAGCAGCTTAAGGGCGCGTAATGAGCAGTTCTTC. The variable domain in full, with the rest retrieved from reference TRBV7-3 and TRBJ2-1, is GAGVSQTPSNKVTEKGKYVELRCDPISGHTALYWYRQSLGQGPEFLIYFQGTGAADDSGLPNDRFFAVRPEGSVSTLKIQRTERGDSAVYLCASSLRARNEQFFGPGTRLTVL.

In its sample, this clonotype was seen a few times. V usage is TRBV12-3 or TRBV12-4 and J usage is TRBJ2-3; D gene uncertain. This CDR3 region has 13 residues. V was clipped by 3 bases and J by 1 base, with 5 bases between them. The DNA for the CDR3 is TGTGCCAGCAGTTTGATACGCACAGATACGCAGTATTTT. Translated, it gives CASSLIRTDTQYF.

The sample holds a few counts of this clonotype. This CDR3 reads CASSQGSIGGVNTEAFF. The CDR3 nucleotides are TGTGCCAGCAGCCAAGGTTCGATTGGGGGCGTCAACACTGAAGCTTTCTTT. The J gene is TRBJ1-1, the V gene TRBV4-2, with D tentatively TRBD1 (6 bases). The CDR3 length is 17 residues. Trimming removed 1 base from V and 2 bases from J, with 17 bases in between. CDR1 is LGHNA and CDR2 is YNFKEQ in the germline V gene.

Many counts were recorded for this clonotype. The chain joins TRBV20-1 to TRBJ1-6, with TRBD1 as a possible D gene (6 bases). V gave up 5 bases and J gave up 6 bases, with 17 bases separating them. The CDR3 sequence is 15 residues long. Per germline, CDR1 DFQATT and CDR2 SNEGSKA (reference sequence). In DNA, the CDR3 is TGCAGTGCTCTCTTGAGAGGGGGGAGTAATTCACCCCTCCACTTT. The encoded protein is CSALLRGGSNSPLHF.

This clonotype was seen a few times. V gene TRBV29-1 combines with J gene TRBJ2-5; TRBD1 is a possible D gene (5 bases). This CDR3 spans 13 amino acids. Trimming removed 0 bases at V and 9 bases at J, with 14 bases between. The germline CDR1 and CDR2 sequences are SQVTM and ANQGSEA. The CDR3 DNA is TGCAGCGTTGAAGAGGCCAGGACATTGGCCCAGTACTTC. Protein product: CSVEEARTLAQYF. Full variable domain (rest looked up from reference TRBV29-1 and TRBJ2-5): SAVISQKPSRDICQRGTSLTIQCQVDSQVTMMFWYRQQPGQSLTLIATANQGSEATYESGFVIDKFPISRPNLTFSTLTVSNMSPEDSSIYLCSVEEARTLAQYFGPGTRLLVL.

The genes are TRBV15 and TRBJ1-2; D uncertain. This CDR3 contains 13 residues. Germline V lookup: CDR1 LNHNV, CDR2 YYDKDF (reference sequence). Trimming left V 0 bases short and J 8 bases short, with 10 bases between. CDR3 loop: CATSRDPDWGYTF. The CDR3 region has the DNA TGTGCCACCAGCAGAGATCCGGATTGGGGCTACACCTTC.

V is TRBV5-1 and J is TRBJ2-7; 12 bases align to TRBD1. The CDR3 has 17 residues. V lost 0 bases, J lost 5 bases, and 9 bases stayed unmatched. CDR1 and CDR2 from the germline V gene are SGHRS and YFSETQ. The CDR3 reads CASSLDFLGQGANEQYF. CDR3 DNA sequence: TGCGCCAGCAGCTTGGACTTTTTGGGACAGGGGGCAAACGAGCAGTACTTC.

This clonotype was detected only a few times. The genes are TRBV7-6 and TRBJ2-3, with 8 bases aligning to TRBD2. Germline V gives CDR1 SGHVS, CDR2 FNYEAQ. Losses at the gene ends were 5 bases for V and 0 bases for J; bases not matched to a gene: 10. The CDR3 has 17 amino acids. The CDR3 nucleotides read TGTGCCAGCAGCCAGACCCCGGGGGGGACGAGCACAGATACGCAGTATTTT. Amino acids: CASSQTPGGTSTDTQYF.

The V and J genes are TRBV4-3 and TRBJ1-1, with D possibly being TRBD1 (6 bases). The germline V gene has CDR1 LGHNA and CDR2 YSLEER. Trimming took 1 base from V and 0 from J, leaving 9 bases between them. The CDR3 spans 15 residues. The CDR3 sequence: CASSQVGDMNTEAFF. The CDR3 DNA reads as TGCGCCAGCAGCCAAGTTGGGGACATGAACACTGAAGCTTTCTTT.

Many counts were recorded for this clonotype. This chain uses TRBV20-1 with TRBJ2-1; D may be TRBD1 or TRBD2 (5 bases each). V was shortened by 5 bases and J by 3 bases, with 14 bases between the two germline ends. Germline V gene lookup returns CDR1 DFQATT and CDR2 SNEGSKA (reference sequence). The CDR3 is 14 residues long. The chain's CDR3 is CSAEGPQLYNEQFF. As DNA, the CDR3 is TGCAGTGCTGAGGGGCCACAACTCTACAATGAGCAGTTCTTC.

The chain recombines TRBV5-8 with TRBJ1-1; D perhaps matches TRBD1 (6 bases). The germline gives CDR1 SGHTS, CDR2 YDEGEE. The CDR3 sequence is 14 residues long. V was trimmed by 4 bases and J by 3 bases, leaving 13 bases between them. As DNA, the CDR3 is TGTGCCAGCAGCCTACAGGACAGATACACTGAAGCTTTCTTT. Translation gives CASSLQDRYTEAFF.

This clonotype was seen a handful of times. The chain carries TRBV6-6 and TRBJ2-1, with D possibly matching TRBD2 (6 bases). V was shortened by 8 bases and J by 7 bases, with 12 bases between the two germline ends. The CDR3 totals 12 residues. Germline CDR1 is MNHNY and CDR2 is SVGAGI (reference sequence). This chain's CDR3 is CASVGGRNEQFF. CDR3 in DNA: TGTGCCAGCGTCGGGGGTCGTAATGAGCAGTTCTTC.

This clonotype occurred a few times. V is TRBV20-1 and J is TRBJ2-1; a possible D gene is TRBD2 (6 bases). The CDR3 totals 16 residues. Germline CDR1 is DFQATT and CDR2 is SNEGSKA (reference sequence). V was cut by 5 bases and J by 0 bases, with 17 bases left in between. The CDR3 region has the DNA TGCAGTGCTTTAGATTCGGGACTCCCCTCCTACAATGAGCAGTTCTTC. Residues: CSALDSGLPSYNEQFF.

V gene TRBV20-1 combines with J gene TRBJ1-3; 8 bases align to TRBD1. Germline CDR1 reads DFQATT; CDR2 reads SNEGSKA (reference sequence). The CDR3 extends over 17 amino acids. V gave up 6 bases and J gave up 0 bases; unmatched junction bases: 13. DNA for the CDR3: TGCAGTGCCGAAGGACAGGGAGGATCGGGCTCTGGAAACACCATATATTTT. This encodes CSAEGQGGSGSGNTIYF.

This rearrangement joins TRBV24-1 to TRBJ1-1, with D perhaps matching TRBD1 (5 bases). Germline V CDR1 and CDR2: KGHDR, SFDVKD. The CDR3 loop spans 13 amino acids. Between the trimmed V and J ends, which lost 5 bases and 3 bases, there was a span of 9 bases. The CDR3 sequence: CATSGGRDTEAFF. The CDR3, as DNA: TGTGCCACCAGTGGTGGCAGGGACACTGAAGCTTTCTTT.